This entry concerns a single TCR beta chain. Some clones are missing from TCRdb's copy, which holds only in-frame ones; the method was immunoSEQ multiplex PCR. Here the sample spans more than 20,000 clones, approximately 89% being singletons. The time point: after dendritic cell vaccination, including at tumor progression/relapse. Patients had residual fresh-frozen tumor tissue and more than two years of survival data. These data originate in a study of glioma-infiltrating T cells after dendritic cell vaccination. This CDR3 contains 12 residues. With 11 bases clipped from V and 2 bases from J, the junction kept 4 bases outside the gene matches. Germline V gives CDR1 MNHEY, CDR2 SVGAGI.

The source was blood, collected after dendritic cell vaccination. The chain uses TRBV6-5 and TRBJ2-3; TRBD1 aligns across 7 bases. The clonotype comes from a human donor with glioblastoma. CDR3 in amino acids: CAAKGATDTQYF. The CDR3 coding sequence is TGTGCCGCGAAGGGGGCCACAGATACGCAGTATTTT.